A single sample is the source of the 32 T cell receptor beta chains below, sequenced in a study of cytomegalovirus exposure and HLA in healthy donors. The primer mix had 60 Vbeta and 13 Jbeta primers. Clones were read by immunoSEQ multiplex PCR, and TCRdb kept only the in-frame ones, dropping some. The sample consists of about 140,000 clones, around 90% of them appearing once. Sequencing was carried out using PBMCs. These TCRs come from a woman between 35 and 50 years old in good health and CMV-seronegative.

The gene calls are TRBV10-3 and TRBJ2-2; TRBD2 might be the D (6 bases). CDR1 is ENHRY and CDR2 is SYGVKD in the germline V gene. The ends were cut back, 1 base at V and 1 base at J, with 7 bases in the middle. The CDR3 totals 15 residues. For the CDR3, the DNA is TGTGCCATCAGTGAGTTAGCGGAGAACACCGGGGAGCTGTTTTTT. Protein: CAISELAENTGELFF.

The J gene is TRBJ1-2, the V gene TRBV11-2, with TRBD1 as a possible D gene (5 bases). The germline V gene has CDR1 SGHAT and CDR2 FQNNGV. The CDR3 is 15 residues long. Trimming took off 7 bases at V and 4 bases at J, with 19 bases between the two ends. CDR3 coding DNA: TGTGCCAGCACCCCTTCGCAGGGATTTCCCTATGGCTACACCTTC. Residues: CASTPSQGFPYGYTF.

V usage is TRBV4-1 and J usage is TRBJ1-1, with no clear D. CDR3 size: 15 residues. Trimming took off 0 bases at V and 4 bases at J, with 12 bases between the two ends. Looked up from germline, CDR1 is MGHRA and CDR2 is YSYEKL. CDR3 protein: CASSQEVARSTEAFF. The DNA of the CDR3 is TGCGCCAGCAGCCAAGAGGTGGCGAGGAGCACTGAAGCTTTCTTT.

The chain is built from TRBV5-1 and TRBJ2-3, with unresolved D. The V end lost 0 bases, the J end lost 3 bases, and 8 bases lay between the germline ends. This CDR3 contains 14 residues. Germline V gene data show CDR1 as SGHRS and CDR2 as YFSETQ. The CDR3 DNA is TGCGCCAGCAGCTTGGGCGCCACGACAGATACGCAGTATTTT. It codes for CASSLGATTDTQYF.

This clone showed up just a few times. The chain is built from TRBV10-3 and TRBJ2-2, with D possibly being TRBD1 (6 bases). CDR3 length: 17 amino acids. CDR1 ENHRY and CDR2 SYGVKD come from the germline V gene. The V end lost 0 bases, the J end lost 4 bases, and 15 bases lay between the germline ends. CDR3 sequence (DNA): TGTGCCATCAGTGAGTCCCCTCTAGGGGGTGTCACCGGGGAGCTGTTTTTT. Translation gives CAISESPLGGVTGELFF.

The V and J genes are TRBV7-9 and TRBJ2-2; 8 bases map to TRBD2. The CDR3 loop spans 15 amino acids. Losses at the gene ends were 3 bases for V and 7 bases for J; bases not matched to a gene: 7. Per the germline V gene, CDR1 is SEHNR and CDR2 is FQNEAQ (reference sequence). The CDR3 here is CASSLRPGRGGELFF. The CDR3 region has the DNA TGTGCCAGCAGCTTGAGGCCCGGGAGGGGCGGGGAGCTGTTTTTT. Full variable domain (missing parts from reference TRBV7-9 and TRBJ2-2): DTGVSQNPRHKITKRGQNVTFRCDPISEHNRLYWYRQTLGQGPEFLTYFQNEAQLEKSRLLSDRFSAERPKGSFSTLEIQRTEQGDSAMYLCASSLRPGRGGELFFGEGSRLTVL.

The chain is built from TRBV2 and TRBJ2-2, with D possibly matching TRBD1 (5 bases). Germline V CDR1 and CDR2: SNHLY, FYNNEI. V dropped 4 bases and J dropped 5 bases, with 11 bases sitting between them. CDR3 length equals 14 residues. CDR3 residues: CASSAQDVTGELFF. In DNA, the CDR3 is TGTGCCAGCAGTGCACAGGACGTAACCGGGGAGCTGTTTTTT. Based on the CDR3 plus reference TRBV2 and TRBJ2-2, the full variable domain is EPEVTQTPSHQVTQMGQEVILRCVPISNHLYFYWYRQILGQKVEFLVSFYNNEISEKSEIFDDQFSVERPDGSNFTLKIRSTKLEDSAMYFCASSAQDVTGELFFGEGSRLTVL.

The chain has TRBV6-6 and TRBJ1-2; tentative D call: TRBD1 (5 bases). V was trimmed by 2 bases and J by 4 bases, leaving 14 bases between them. Germline V gene lookup returns CDR1 MNHNY and CDR2 SVGAGI (reference sequence). The CDR3 runs to 15 residues. The CDR3 region is CASSYEDPGGYGYTF. The CDR3 DNA is TGTGCCAGCAGTTACGAGGATCCGGGGGGCTATGGCTACACCTTC.

The DNA of the CDR3 is TGCGCCAGCAGCTCCGGGACAGCGGACCCACAAGAGACCCAGTACTTC. Protein sequence: CASSSGTADPQETQYF. The rearrangement joins TRBV5-1 to TRBJ2-5; 7 nucleotides agree with TRBD1. Germline lookup yields CDR1 SGHRS and CDR2 YFSETQ. V shed 3 bases, J shed 2 bases, and the junction held 10 bases outside the gene matches. The CDR3 loop spans 16 amino acids.

V and J are TRBV11-3 and TRBJ1-1; D is perhaps TRBD1 (5 bases). The CDR3 spans 15 residues. Germline values: CDR1 SGHNT, CDR2 YENEEA. Trimming removed 1 base from V and 1 base from J, with 10 bases in between. CDR3 protein: CASSLGRGRNTEAFF. CDR3 DNA sequence: TGTGCCAGCAGCTTAGGGAGGGGCCGGAACACTGAAGCTTTCTTT.

This chain uses TRBV29-1 with TRBJ2-7; 10 bases are shared with TRBD2. In germline, CDR1 is SQVTM, CDR2 ANQGSEA. Trimming took 8 bases from V and 2 from J; bases not matched to a gene: 6. CDR3 length equals 13 residues. CDR3 amino acids: CSTRTSGTYEQYF. CDR3 in DNA: TGCAGCACACGGACTAGCGGAACCTACGAGCAGTACTTC.

The gene calls are TRBV19 and TRBJ1-6; D gene ambiguous. With 3 bases removed from V and 2 bases from J, the gap between germline ends came to 11 bases. CDR1 is LNHDA, CDR2 SQIVND, per germline (reference sequence). CDR3 length equals 16 residues. CDR3: CASSMGRPTYNSPLHF. CDR3 DNA: TGTGCCAGTAGTATGGGGAGGCCGACCTATAATTCACCCCTCCACTTT. Full variable domain (outside the CDR3, taken from reference TRBV19 and TRBJ1-6): DGGITQSPKYLFRKEGQNVTLSCEQNLNHDAMYWYRQDPGQGLRLIYYSQIVNDFQKGDIAEGYSVSREKKESFPLTVTSAQKNPTAFYLCASSMGRPTYNSPLHFGNGTRLTVT.

The V and J genes are TRBV5-1 and TRBJ2-7; TRBD2 matches at 15 bases. With V trimmed by 4 bases and J by 12 bases, 20 bases remained unmatched. CDR3 length: 18 residues. Germline values: CDR1 SGHRS, CDR2 YFSETQ. CDR3 nucleotides: TGCGCCAGCAGCACCGGACTAGCGGGAGGGCCGGAAAAGCAGGTGGCGTACTTC. Translating it yields CASSTGLAGGPEKQVAYF.

The V and J genes are TRBV6-1 and TRBJ2-5; 14 bases are a match to TRBD2. CDR1 is MNHNS and CDR2 is SASEGT in the germline V gene. This CDR3 has 15 amino acids. J was trimmed by 4 bases and V by 6 bases; bases with no gene match: 4. As DNA, the CDR3 is TGTGCCAGCAGCAGACTAGCGGGAGGGGGAGAGACCCAGTACTTC. Translation: CASSRLAGGGETQYF.

The chain links TRBV5-1 to TRBJ1-1; 8 bases align to TRBD1. Germline V gene sequence: CDR1 SGHRS, CDR2 YFSETQ. With 4 bases clipped from V and 5 bases from J, the junction kept 7 bases outside the gene matches. This CDR3 is 14 amino acids long. The CDR3 region has the DNA TGCGCCAGCAGCGGAATACAGGGGGATACTGAAGCTTTCTTT. Translated, it gives CASSGIQGDTEAFF.

The chain uses TRBV7-9 and TRBJ1-2, with D perhaps matching TRBD1 (5 bases). The CDR3 loop spans 16 amino acids. The ends were cut back, 5 bases at V and 2 bases at J, with 18 bases in the middle. Germline V lookup: CDR1 SEHNR, CDR2 FQNEAQ (reference sequence). CDR3 in amino acids: CASSGQLGQPNYGYTF. As DNA, the CDR3 is TGTGCCAGCAGCGGTCAGTTGGGGCAGCCCAACTATGGCTACACCTTC.

This clone came up once. In nucleotides, the CDR3 is TGTGCCAGCAGCTCAAACAGGGGCCAAGAGACCCAGTACTTC. Protein sequence: CASSSNRGQETQYF. The chain couples TRBV7-6 to TRBJ2-5; 7 bases fit TRBD1. Germline V gene lookup returns CDR1 SGHVS and CDR2 FNYEAQ. This CDR3 is built from 14 residues. V dropped 4 bases and J dropped 1; count of bases not matched to a gene: 3. Supplemented by reference TRBV7-6 and TRBJ2-5, the full variable domain reads GAGVSQSPRYKVTKRGQDVALRCDPISGHVSLYWYRQALGQGPEFLTYFNYEAQQDKSGLPNDRFSAERPEGSISTLTIQRTEQRDSAMYRCASSSNRGQETQYFGPGTRLLVL.

This clone appeared a single time. The rearrangement uses TRBV9 and TRBJ2-7; the match to TRBD1 covers 7 bases. V was pared by 4 bases and J by 4 bases, with 11 bases of the junction left unmatched. The CDR3 is 15 residues long. The germline V gene encodes CDR1 SGDLS and CDR2 YYNGEE. In DNA form, the CDR3 reads TGTGCCAGCAGCCCAGGGGGTCAGGGTGGTTACGAGCAGTACTTC. Protein: CASSPGGQGGYEQYF.

The chain is built from TRBV6-1 and TRBJ2-5; possibly TRBD2 for D (5 bases). Trimming took off 7 bases at V and 4 bases at J, with 13 bases between the two ends. Looked up from germline, CDR1 is MNHNS and CDR2 is SASEGT. CDR3 length: 13 residues. The CDR3, as DNA: TGTGCCAGCACTAGCCGACTCGGAGAGACCCAGTACTTC. Its protein is CASTSRLGETQYF.

The chain employs TRBV10-3 and TRBJ2-1, with 13 bases matching TRBD2. Trimming at V came to 10 bases and at J to 6 bases, leaving 18 bases not matched to a gene. The CDR3 is made up of 18 amino acids. Germline CDR1 is ENHRY and CDR2 is SYGVKD. The CDR3 region is CATHQTSGRATNRNEQFF. CDR3 in DNA: TGTGCCACCCATCAAACTAGCGGGAGGGCCACAAACCGCAATGAGCAGTTCTTC.

The chain combines TRBV27 with TRBJ2-1; 11 bases agree with TRBD2. Per germline, CDR1 MNHEY and CDR2 SMNVEV (reference sequence). The junction had 9 bases not matched to a gene; V was cut back by 3 bases and J by 5 bases. This CDR3 is 17 amino acids long. The CDR3 loop is CASSLGTSGLLDNEQFF. The CDR3 nucleotides read TGTGCCAGCAGTTTGGGGACTAGCGGTCTCTTGGACAATGAGCAGTTCTTC.

The genes are TRBV2 and TRBJ1-3; TRBD1 matches at 7 bases. The CDR3 runs to 13 residues. J gave up 0 bases and V 8 bases, and 1 base lay outside the gene matches. Per germline, CDR1 SNHLY and CDR2 FYNNEI. The CDR3: CASGQDSGNTIYF. DNA of the CDR3: TGTGCCAGCGGACAGGACTCTGGAAACACCATATATTTT.

V and J are TRBV7-8 and TRBJ2-1, with 11 bases aligning to TRBD1. CDR3 length: 19 amino acids. V shed 1 base and J 0 bases; nucleotides not matched to a gene: 8. Germline assignment: CDR1 SGHVS and CDR2 FQNEAQ. The CDR3 DNA is TGTGCCAGCAGCTTAGTCGGACAGGGGGCCCGGAGCTCCTACAATGAGCAGTTCTTC. Protein product: CASSLVGQGARSSYNEQFF.

The gene calls are TRBV28 and TRBJ2-3; 7 bases agree with TRBD1. CDR1 is MDHEN, CDR2 SYDVKM, per germline. The CDR3 extends over 15 amino acids. V dropped 4 bases and J dropped 1; count of bases not matched to a gene: 5. CDR3 DNA sequence: TGTGCCAGCAGTTCTCCCGGGACAGGCACAGATACGCAGTATTTT. As protein: CASSSPGTGTDTQYF. The entire variable domain, with the rest obtained from reference TRBV28 and TRBJ2-3, is as follows: DVKVTQSSRYLVKRTGEKVFLECVQDMDHENMFWYRQDPGLGLRLIYFSYDVKMKEKGDIPEGYSVSREKKERFSLILESASTNQTSMYLCASSSPGTGTDTQYFGPGTRLTVL.

J is TRBJ2-1 and V is TRBV27; D not resolved. CDR1 is MNHEY, CDR2 SMNVEV, per germline (reference sequence). The ends were cut back, 6 bases at V and 0 bases at J, with 9 bases in the middle. CDR3 length equals 14 residues. CDR3 sequence reads: CASRLPSSYNEQFF. CDR3 in DNA: TGTGCCAGCAGGCTGCCGAGCTCCTACAATGAGCAGTTCTTC.

CDR3 sequence: CASSLLGQGYGYTF. Written as DNA, the CDR3 is TGTGCCAGCAGCTTATTGGGACAGGGTTATGGCTACACCTTC. The gene calls are TRBV7-8 and TRBJ1-2; 9 positions agree with TRBD1. CDR1 and CDR2 (germline): SGHVS, FQNEAQ. Trimming cost V 2 bases and J 5 bases; bases outside gene matches: 3. The CDR3 contains 14 residues.

V is TRBV5-4 and J is TRBJ1-1; D not resolved. The V gene lost 4 bases and the J gene lost 0 bases, with 7 bases spanning the gap. Per germline, CDR1 SGHNT and CDR2 YYREEE (reference sequence). The CDR3 consists of 13 residues. CDR3 nucleotide sequence: TGTGCCAGCAGCGTCGAGGTGAACACTGAAGCTTTCTTT. It translates to CASSVEVNTEAFF. The full variable domain, its missing parts supplied by reference TRBV5-4 and TRBJ1-1, is ETGVTQSPTHLIKTRGQQVTLRCSSQSGHNTVSWYQQALGQGPQFIFQYYREEENGRGNFPPRFSGLQFPNYSSELNVNALELDDSALYLCASSVEVNTEAFFGQGTRLTVV.

The rearrangement joins TRBV7-3 to TRBJ2-1; TRBD2 matches 10 bases. CDR1 is SGHTA and CDR2 is FQGTGA in the germline V gene. J gave up 7 bases and V 5 bases, and 8 bases lay outside the gene matches. The CDR3 loop spans 15 amino acids. In DNA, the CDR3 is TGTGCCAGCAGCCCCCTAGCGGGAGACGGTAATGAGCAGTTCTTC. Its protein is CASSPLAGDGNEQFF.

The V and J genes are TRBV6-6 and TRBJ2-5; maybe TRBD2 (5 bases). The CDR3 totals 14 residues. V lost 7 bases and J 1 base, leaving 13 bases between the germline ends. Germline V gene data show CDR1 as MNHNY and CDR2 as SVGAGI (reference sequence). The CDR3 DNA sequence: TGTGCCAGCACCCTAGGAGGCATCCAAGAGACCCAGTACTTC. It codes for CASTLGGIQETQYF.

The V call is TRBV5-1, the J call TRBJ1-1, with TRBD1 matching over 7 bases. The CDR3 extends over 15 amino acids. V shed 0 bases and J 5 bases; nucleotides not matched to a gene: 7. Per germline, CDR1 SGHRS and CDR2 YFSETQ. CDR3 amino acids: CASSLDRQGVTEAFF. For the CDR3, the DNA is TGCGCCAGCAGCTTGGATCGACAGGGTGTTACTGAAGCTTTCTTT.

The chain is built from TRBV5-5 and TRBJ2-5, with 8 bases fitting TRBD1. The ends lost 1 base at V and 5 bases at J; junction bases unmatched: 1. Per germline, CDR1 SGHKS and CDR2 YYEKEE (reference sequence). The CDR3 covers 13 residues. The CDR3 protein is CASSLTGGETQYF. The CDR3, as DNA: TGTGCCAGCAGCTTGACAGGGGGGGAGACCCAGTACTTC.

The V gene is TRBV15, the J gene TRBJ2-3; 7 nucleotides match TRBD2. V shed 3 bases and J 0 bases; nucleotides not matched to a gene: 9. Per germline, CDR1 LNHNV and CDR2 YYDKDF (reference sequence). This CDR3 region has 17 residues. CDR3 in DNA: TGTGCCACCAGCAGGGGGTCTAGCGGCACTAGCACAGATACGCAGTATTTT. Protein product: CATSRGSSGTSTDTQYF.